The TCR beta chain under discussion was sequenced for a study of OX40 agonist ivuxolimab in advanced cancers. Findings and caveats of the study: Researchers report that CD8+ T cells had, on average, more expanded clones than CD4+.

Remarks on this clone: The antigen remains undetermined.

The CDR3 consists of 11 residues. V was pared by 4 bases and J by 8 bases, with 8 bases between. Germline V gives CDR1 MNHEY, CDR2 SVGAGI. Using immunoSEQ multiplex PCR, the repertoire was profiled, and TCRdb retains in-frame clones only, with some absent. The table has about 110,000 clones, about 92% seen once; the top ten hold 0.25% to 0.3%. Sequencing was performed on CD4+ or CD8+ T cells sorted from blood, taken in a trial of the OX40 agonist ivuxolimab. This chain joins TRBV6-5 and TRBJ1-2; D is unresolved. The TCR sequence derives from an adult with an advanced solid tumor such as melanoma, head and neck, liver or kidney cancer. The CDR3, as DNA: TGTGCCAGCAGTTCCAGGTTCGGCTACACCTTC. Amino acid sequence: CASSSRFGYTF.